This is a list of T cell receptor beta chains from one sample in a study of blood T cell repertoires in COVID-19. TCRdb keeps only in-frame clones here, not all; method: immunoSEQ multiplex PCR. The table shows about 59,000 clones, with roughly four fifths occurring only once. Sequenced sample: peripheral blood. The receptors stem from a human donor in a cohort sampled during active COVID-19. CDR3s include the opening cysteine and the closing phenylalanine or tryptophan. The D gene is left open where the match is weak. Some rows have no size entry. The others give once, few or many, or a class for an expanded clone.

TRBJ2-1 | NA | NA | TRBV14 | CASSRPPGGHYNEQFF | TGTGCCAGCAGCCGCCCACCGGGCGGGCACTACAATGAGCAGTTCTTC
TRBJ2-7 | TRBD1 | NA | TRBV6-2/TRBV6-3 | CASSYNQFAGRGGFHYEQYF | TGTGCCAGCAGTTACAACCAGTTCGCTGGACGAGGGGGCTTCCACTACGAGCAGTACTTC
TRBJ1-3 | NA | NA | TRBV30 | CAWSVSRSGNTIYF | TGTGCCTGGAGTGTATCTCGGTCTGGAAACACCATATATTTT
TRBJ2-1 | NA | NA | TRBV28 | CASSLTVNEQFF | TGTGCCAGCAGTTTAACAGTCAATGAGCAGTTCTTC
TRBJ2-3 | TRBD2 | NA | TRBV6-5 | CASKKAGDTDTQYF | TGTGCCAGCAAAAAAGCGGGGGACACAGATACGCAGTATTTT
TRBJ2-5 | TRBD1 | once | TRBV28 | CASSLGGGTGGGETQYF | TGTGCCAGCAGTTTAGGAGGGGGGACAGGGGGCGGAGAGACCCAGTACTTC
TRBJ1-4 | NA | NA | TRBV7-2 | CASSLEGVLGEKLFF | TGTGCCAGCAGCTTAGAGGGGGTGCTGGGGGAAAAACTGTTTTTT
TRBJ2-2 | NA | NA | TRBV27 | CASSLVTRAGTGELFF | TGTGCCAGCAGCCTAGTTACAAGAGCGGGCACCGGGGAGCTGTTTTTT
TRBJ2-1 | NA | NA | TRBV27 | CASSWSGSQFF | TGTGCCAGCAGCTGGTCTGGGAGTCAGTTCTTC
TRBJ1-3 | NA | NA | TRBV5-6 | CASSWGRLYGNTIYF | TGTGCCAGCAGCTGGGGCAGGTTGTACGGAAACACCATATATTTT
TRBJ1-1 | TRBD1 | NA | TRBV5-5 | CASSSTGTGAWGTEAFF | TGTGCCAGCAGCTCGACCGGGACAGGGGCCTGGGGCACTGAAGCTTTCTTT
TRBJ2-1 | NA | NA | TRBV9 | CASSVYGSEHNEQFF | TGTGCCAGCAGCGTATACGGGAGCGAGCACAATGAGCAGTTCTTC
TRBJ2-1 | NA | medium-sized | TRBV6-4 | CASSDRENEQFF | TGTGCCAGCAGTGATCGGGAAAATGAGCAGTTCTTC
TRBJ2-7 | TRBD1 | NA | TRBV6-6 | CASSLTGVTANEQYF | TGTGCCAGCAGCCTTACAGGGGTAACTGCAAACGAGCAGTACTTC
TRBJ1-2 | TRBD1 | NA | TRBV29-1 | CSVDRDRDNYGYTF | TGCAGCGTGGACCGGGACAGGGATAACTATGGCTACACCTTC
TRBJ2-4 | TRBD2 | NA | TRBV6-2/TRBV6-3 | CASSYKREGLAKNIQYF | TGTGCCAGCAGTTATAAGAGGGAGGGGCTAGCCAAAAACATTCAGTACTTC
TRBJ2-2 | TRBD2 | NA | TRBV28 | CASTKFRAGGTGELFF | TGTGCCAGCACTAAATTTAGGGCGGGAGGCACCGGGGAGCTGTTTTTT
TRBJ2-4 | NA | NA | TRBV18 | CASSSGLAKNIQYF | TGTGCCAGCTCGTCGGGTCTAGCCAAAAACATTCAGTACTTC
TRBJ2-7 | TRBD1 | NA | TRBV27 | CASSQQGVTYEQYF | TGTGCCAGCAGTCAACAGGGGGTTACCTACGAGCAGTACTTC
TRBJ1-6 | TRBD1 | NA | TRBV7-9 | CASSLSRGDISPLHF | TGTGCCAGCAGCTTATCCAGGGGGGATATTTCACCCCTCCACTTT
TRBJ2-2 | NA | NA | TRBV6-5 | CASSYLAGELFF | TGTGCCAGCAGTTACTTGGCAGGAGAGCTGTTTTTT
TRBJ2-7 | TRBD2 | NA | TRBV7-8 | CASKRAGGPRDEQYF | TGTGCCAGCAAGAGGGCGGGAGGGCCCAGGGACGAGCAGTACTTC
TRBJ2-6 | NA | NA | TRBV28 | CASRPARVGANVLTF | TGTGCCAGCAGGCCAGCTAGAGTCGGGGCCAACGTCCTGACTTTC
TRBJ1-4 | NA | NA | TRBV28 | CASKPGIVATNEKLFF | TGTGCCAGCAAACCAGGGATCGTCGCAACTAATGAAAAACTGTTTTTT
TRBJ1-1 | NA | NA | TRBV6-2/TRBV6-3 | CASSSRENTEAFF | TGTGCCAGCAGTTCTCGGGAGAACACTGAAGCTTTCTTT
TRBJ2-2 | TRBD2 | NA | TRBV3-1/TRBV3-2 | CASSPPGTSGSGTGELFF | TGTGCCAGCAGCCCGCCTGGGACTAGCGGGAGTGGAACCGGGGAGCTGTTTTTT
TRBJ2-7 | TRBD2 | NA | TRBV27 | CASSLSVATSWNEQYF | TGTGCCAGCAGTTTATCCGTGGCGACTAGCTGGAACGAGCAGTACTTC
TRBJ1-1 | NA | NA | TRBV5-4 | CASSPVGGVAGDTEAFF | TGTGCCAGCAGCCCCGTTGGGGGGGTTGCGGGGGACACTGAAGCTTTCTTT
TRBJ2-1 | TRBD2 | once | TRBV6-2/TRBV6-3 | CASSYSLLAGVSNEQFF | TGTGCCAGCAGTTACTCTCTACTAGCGGGAGTAAGCAATGAGCAGTTCTTC
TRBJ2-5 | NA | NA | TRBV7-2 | CASSLVLARQETQYF | TGTGCCAGCAGCTTAGTCCTTGCCAGACAAGAGACCCAGTACTTC
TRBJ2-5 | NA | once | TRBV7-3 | CASSFNSGETQYF | TGTGCCAGCAGCTTCAACAGTGGAGAGACCCAGTACTTC